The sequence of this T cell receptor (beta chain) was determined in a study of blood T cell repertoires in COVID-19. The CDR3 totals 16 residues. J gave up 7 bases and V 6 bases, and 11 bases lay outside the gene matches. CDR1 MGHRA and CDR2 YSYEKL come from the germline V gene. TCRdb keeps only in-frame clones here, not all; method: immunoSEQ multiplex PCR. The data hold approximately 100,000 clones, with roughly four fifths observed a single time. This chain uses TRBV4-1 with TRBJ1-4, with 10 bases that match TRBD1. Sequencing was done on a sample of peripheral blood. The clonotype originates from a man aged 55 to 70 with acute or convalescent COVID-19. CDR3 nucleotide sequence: TGCGCCAGCAGTCGATACGAGGGACAGGGGAGTGAAAAACTGTTTTTT. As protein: CASSRYEGQGSEKLFF.